This passage covers 30 T cell receptor beta chains from one sample sequenced in a study of cytomegalovirus exposure and HLA in healthy donors. PCR amplification relied on 60 Vbeta primers (plus 13 Jbeta primers). Assay used: immunoSEQ multiplex PCR; TCRdb lists only in-frame clones, some missing. The sample yields over 95,000 clones, about 83% seen once. Sequencing was done on a sample of PBMCs. These receptors all stem from a female donor in good health and CMV-seronegative.

V gene TRBV6-5 combines with J gene TRBJ2-3; D is perhaps TRBD1 (6 bases). CDR3 size: 15 residues. Trimming took 5 bases from V and 2 from J, leaving 14 bases between them. Germline V lookup: CDR1 MNHEY, CDR2 SVGAGI. The CDR3 loop is CASSRQVHYTDTQYF. The CDR3 nucleotides are TGTGCCAGCAGTAGACAGGTACACTACACAGATACGCAGTATTTT.

The table lists this clone with a count of one. The chain couples TRBV7-2 to TRBJ2-1; D is ambiguous. The V end lost 5 bases, the J end lost 4 bases, and 12 bases lay between the germline ends. This CDR3 contains 14 residues. Per the germline V gene, CDR1 is SGHTA and CDR2 is FQGNSA. CDR3 region: CASSTRLIYNEQFF. CDR3 nucleotides: TGTGCCAGCAGCACCCGCCTAATTTACAATGAGCAGTTCTTC.

This chain connects TRBV7-8 to TRBJ2-1; 10 bases are a match to TRBD1. Per the germline V gene, CDR1 is SGHVS and CDR2 is FQNEAQ. The CDR3 totals 16 residues. Unmatched junction bases numbered 9, after V lost 6 bases and J lost 4 bases. DNA for the CDR3: TGTGCCAGCAGTCTATGGGGGACAGGGGTTTACAATGAGCAGTTCTTC. The encoded protein is CASSLWGTGVYNEQFF. Complete variable domain (other parts from reference TRBV7-8 and TRBJ2-1): GAGVSQSPRYKVAKRGQDVALRCDPISGHVSLFWYQQALGQGPEFLTYFQNEAQLDKSGLPSDRFFAERPEGSVSTLKIQRTQQEDSAVYLCASSLWGTGVYNEQFFGPGTRLTVL.

The chain joins TRBV20-1 to TRBJ1-1, with D possibly matching TRBD1 (5 bases). Germline-derived CDR1 and CDR2 are DFQATT and SNEGSKA (reference sequence). This CDR3 comprises 11 residues. Trimming cost V 4 bases and J 7 bases, with 10 bases left between them. CDR3 DNA: TGCAGTGCTACCGGAGGGGTTGAAGCTTTCTTT. The encoded protein is CSATGGVEAFF.

This clone has only one observation. The chain links TRBV5-4 to TRBJ2-1; 12 bases agree with TRBD2. Trimming at V came to 4 bases and at J to 3 bases, leaving 2 bases not matched to a gene. Germline-derived CDR1 and CDR2 are SGHNT and YYREEE (reference sequence). CDR3 length equals 15 residues. The CDR3 loop is CASSLGLAGYNEQFF. Written as DNA, the CDR3 is TGTGCCAGCAGCCTGGGACTAGCGGGCTACAATGAGCAGTTCTTC.

In this sample, this clone turned up a few times. The chain employs TRBV6-1 and TRBJ1-1, with D perhaps TRBD1 (5 bases). V dropped 6 bases and J dropped 1 base, with 12 bases sitting between them. CDR3 size: 14 residues. CDR1 and CDR2 from the germline V gene are MNHNS and SASEGT. The CDR3 region is CASSPQVGNTEAFF. The CDR3 coding sequence is TGTGCCAGCAGCCCACAGGTTGGGAACACTGAAGCTTTCTTT.

The V gene is TRBV19, the J gene TRBJ2-2, with D perhaps matching TRBD1 (6 bases). Germline V CDR1 and CDR2: LNHDA, SQIVND (reference sequence). CDR3 length: 13 residues. The CDR3 loop reads CSGAHGYTGELFF. The CDR3 DNA reads TGTTCAGGGGCCCACGGTTACACCGGGGAGCTGTTTTTT.

J is TRBJ2-7 and V is TRBV30, with 8 bases identical to TRBD1. The CDR3 has 12 residues. The V segment lost 2 bases and the J segment 8 bases; nucleotides outside the gene matches: 5. Germline-derived CDR1 and CDR2 are GTSNPN and SVGIG (reference sequence). The CDR3 sequence is CAWSTDRVQQYF. The CDR3 DNA reads TGTGCCTGGAGTACGGACAGGGTTCAGCAGTACTTC. Full variable domain (remainder filled in from reference TRBV30 and TRBJ2-7): SQTIHQWPATLVQPVGSPLSLECTVEGTSNPNLYWYRQAAGRGLQLLFYSVGIGQISSEVPQNLSASRPQDRQFILSSKKLLLSDSGFYLCAWSTDRVQQYFGPGTRLTVT.

Points on this clone: Relative to the germline gene, one junction end is altered; a read error may explain this. V and J are TRBV7-2 and TRBJ2-1; D is undetermined. The CDR3 is made up of 11 amino acids. Germline V gene lookup returns CDR1 SGHTA and CDR2 FQGNSA. CDR3 protein: CASSSYDEQFF. CDR3 DNA sequence: TGTGCCAGCAGCTCCTACGATGAGCAGTTCTTC.

The rearrangement links TRBV30 to TRBJ1-3, with a possible D match to TRBD1 (6 bases). The CDR3 length is 15 residues. V was shortened by 0 bases and J by 2 bases, with 11 bases between the two germline ends. Germline V gene lookup returns CDR1 GTSNPN and CDR2 SVGIG (reference sequence). CDR3: CAWSVQGVAGNTIYF. The CDR3 DNA reads as TGTGCCTGGAGTGTACAGGGAGTAGCTGGAAACACCATATATTTT.

This clone was recorded a few times. CDR3 sequence (DNA): TGTGCCAGCAGCTTGGGGGCTTTACCCCTCCACTTT. It encodes CASSLGALPLHF. The chain couples TRBV5-8 to TRBJ1-6; the D is unclear. V lost 0 bases and J lost 12, with 7 bases in between. The length of the CDR3 is 12 residues. Germline V lookup: CDR1 SGHTS, CDR2 YDEGEE.

The V and J genes are TRBV29-1 and TRBJ1-2; 9 nucleotides agree with TRBD1. The length of the CDR3 is 17 residues. The V gene's germline CDR1 is SQVTM and CDR2 ANQGSEA. Trimming cost V 0 bases and J 4 bases; bases outside gene matches: 12. The CDR3 nucleotides are TGCAGCGTTGAAGATCAGGGGGACAGGGTCCTCCCCTATGGCTACACCTTC. It is translated as CSVEDQGDRVLPYGYTF.

The chain couples TRBV5-5 to TRBJ2-2; D perhaps matches TRBD2 (6 bases). V was pared by 0 bases and J by 7 bases, with 13 bases between. The CDR3 extends over 15 amino acids. The germline V gene encodes CDR1 SGHKS and CDR2 YYEKEE (reference sequence). The CDR3 DNA reads as TGTGCCAGCAGCTTGGTGTGGTGGGGGGACGGGGAGCTGTTTTTT. Its protein is CASSLVWWGDGELFF. Full variable domain (rest looked up from reference TRBV5-5 and TRBJ2-2): DAGVTQSPTHLIKTRGQQVTLRCSPISGHKSVSWYQQVLGQGPQFIFQYYEKEERGRGNFPDRFSARQFPNYSSELNVNALLLGDSALYLCASSLVWWGDGELFFGEGSRLTVL.

This clone was counted a few times. This chain connects TRBV6-5 to TRBJ2-7; 8 positions match TRBD1. Germline-derived CDR1 and CDR2 are MNHEY and SVGAGI. Trimming removed 6 bases from V and 4 bases from J; junction bases left unmatched: 11. This CDR3 has 15 residues. CDR3 sequence reads: CASRIERQGRYEQYF. CDR3 coding DNA: TGTGCCAGCAGAATCGAGCGACAGGGGAGGTACGAGCAGTACTTC.

The V call is TRBV19, the J call TRBJ1-1; maybe TRBD1 (5 bases). Trimming removed 3 bases from V and 3 bases from J, with 14 bases in between. Per germline, CDR1 LNHDA and CDR2 SQIVND (reference sequence). The CDR3 consists of 15 residues. The CDR3, as DNA: TGTGCCAGTAGTATGGGAGGGGTCAGGGACACTGAAGCTTTCTTT. Translation: CASSMGGVRDTEAFF.

The chain combines TRBV6-1 with TRBJ2-3; TRBD2 agrees at 9 bases. Per the germline V gene, CDR1 is MNHNS and CDR2 is SASEGT. V lost 3 bases, J lost 1 base, and 11 bases stayed unmatched. The CDR3 length is 18 residues. The DNA for the CDR3 is TGTGCCAGCAGTGACCTCAGGGGCGGGGGGGGAGGCACAGATACGCAGTATTTT. Its protein is CASSDLRGGGGGTDTQYF.

This clone was observed a few times. The chain combines TRBV18 with TRBJ1-1, with D possibly TRBD1 on 6 matching bases. This CDR3 has 13 amino acids. In germline, CDR1 is KGHSH, CDR2 LQKENI. V lost 2 bases and J 7 bases, leaving 11 bases between the germline ends. The CDR3 loop reads CASSPSGQSEAFF. The CDR3 DNA sequence: TGTGCCAGCTCACCATCTGGACAGAGTGAAGCTTTCTTT.

The chain has TRBV2 and TRBJ2-5; D gene unclear. The CDR3 runs 14 residues. V lost 0 bases, J lost 2 bases, and 7 bases lay in between. Germline V gene data show CDR1 as SNHLY and CDR2 as FYNNEI. CDR3 sequence reads: CASSEAQRQETQYF. The CDR3 region has the DNA TGTGCCAGCAGTGAAGCGCAGAGGCAAGAGACCCAGTACTTC.

This clone was detected a few times. The V call is TRBV10-3, the J call TRBJ1-5, with D unclear. The CDR3 is 13 amino acids. Trimming took 0 bases from V and 5 from J, leaving 5 bases between them. Germline V gene lookup returns CDR1 ENHRY and CDR2 SYGVKD. The CDR3 here is CAISESVDQPQHF. In DNA, the CDR3 is TGTGCCATCAGTGAGTCTGTCGATCAGCCCCAGCATTTT.

This clone came up a few times. The chain links TRBV5-4 to TRBJ2-6, with D unclear. Germline CDR1 is SGHNT and CDR2 is YYREEE (reference sequence). V was pared by 3 bases and J by 0 bases, with 4 bases between. The CDR3 totals 14 residues. The CDR3 protein is CASSSRSGANVLTF. DNA of the CDR3: TGTGCCAGCAGCTCGCGCTCTGGGGCCAACGTCCTGACTTTC. Full variable domain (outside the CDR3, taken from reference TRBV5-4 and TRBJ2-6): ETGVTQSPTHLIKTRGQQVTLRCSSQSGHNTVSWYQQALGQGPQFIFQYYREEENGRGNFPPRFSGLQFPNYSSELNVNALELDDSALYLCASSSRSGANVLTFGAGSRLTVL.

The sample holds one count of this clone. In the same sample, other DNA sequences code for this CDR3. The J gene is TRBJ1-2, the V gene TRBV7-9, with D unclear. Deletions cut 5 bases from V and 3 bases from J, with 7 bases between. The CDR3 consists of 12 residues. Per the germline V gene, CDR1 is SEHNR and CDR2 is FQNEAQ (reference sequence). The chain's CDR3 is CASSRGHYGYTF. The CDR3 DNA reads as TGTGCCAGCAGCCGTGGGCACTATGGCTACACCTTC. Supplemented by reference TRBV7-9 and TRBJ1-2, the full variable domain reads DTGVSQNPRHKITKRGQNVTFRCDPISEHNRLYWYRQTLGQGPEFLTYFQNEAQLEKSRLLSDRFSAERPKGSFSTLEIQRTEQGDSAMYLCASSRGHYGYTFGSGTRLTVV.

The genes are TRBV14 and TRBJ2-5, with 9 positions matching TRBD2. V shed 2 bases, J shed 4 bases, and the junction held 2 bases outside the gene matches. CDR1 SGHDN and CDR2 FVKESK come from the germline V gene. The CDR3 runs 14 residues. This chain's CDR3 is CASSQRGGAETQYF. The CDR3 region has the DNA TGTGCCAGCAGCCAACGCGGGGGGGCAGAGACCCAGTACTTC.

The V gene is TRBV5-1, the J gene TRBJ2-7; 8 nucleotides match TRBD2. CDR3 size: 17 residues. Germline CDR1 and CDR2: SGHRS and YFSETQ. V dropped 3 bases and J dropped 2; count of bases not matched to a gene: 13. CDR3 protein: CASSSTSTGLGAYEQYF. CDR3 coding DNA: TGCGCCAGCAGCTCTACCTCCACGGGACTAGGGGCCTACGAGCAGTACTTC. Combining the CDR3 with reference TRBV5-1 and TRBJ2-7 gives the whole variable domain KAGVTQTPRYLIKTRGQQVTLSCSPISGHRSVSWYQQTPGQGLQFLFEYFSETQRNKGNFPGRFSGRQFSNSRSEMNVSTLELGDSALYLCASSSTSTGLGAYEQYFGPGTRLTVT.

The chain couples TRBV19 to TRBJ1-6, with 8 nucleotides matching TRBD1. The CDR3 consists of 13 residues. Germline V gene data show CDR1 as LNHDA and CDR2 as SQIVND (reference sequence). V dropped 9 bases and J dropped 10; count of bases not matched to a gene: 8. In DNA form, the CDR3 reads TGTGCCAGCGGACGGGACAGGTCGTCACCCCTCCACTTT. It translates to CASGRDRSSPLHF.

The chain employs TRBV7-8 and TRBJ1-2; 12 positions match TRBD1. Germline CDR1 and CDR2: SGHVS and FQNEAQ. CDR3 length: 14 amino acids. V gave up 3 bases and J gave up 8 bases; unmatched junction bases: 4. As DNA, the CDR3 is TGTGCCAGCAGCTTGGGGGACAGGGGGCAAGGCTACACCTTC. It translates to CASSLGDRGQGYTF.

The chain joins TRBV5-1 to TRBJ2-7; 7 bases agree with TRBD2. CDR1 is SGHRS, CDR2 YFSETQ, per germline. CDR3 length: 19 residues. V was clipped by 0 bases and J by 6 bases; unmatched bases: 21. The chain's CDR3 is CASSLGPGLGVSGVPEQYF. The CDR3 DNA reads TGCGCCAGCAGCTTGGGCCCGGGGTTGGGTGTGAGCGGGGTTCCCGAGCAGTACTTC. Based on the CDR3 plus reference TRBV5-1 and TRBJ2-7, the full variable domain is KAGVTQTPRYLIKTRGQQVTLSCSPISGHRSVSWYQQTPGQGLQFLFEYFSETQRNKGNFPGRFSGRQFSNSRSEMNVSTLELGDSALYLCASSLGPGLGVSGVPEQYFGPGTRLTVT.

The chain carries TRBV10-3 and TRBJ1-1, with 7 nucleotides matching TRBD1. Trimming took 8 bases from V and 0 from J; bases not matched to a gene: 30. Germline V lookup: CDR1 ENHRY, CDR2 SYGVKD. This CDR3 region has 22 residues. Here the CDR3 DNA reads TGTGCCATCGGCCTAGGGATTGGGGAAAACAGGGGAGGTCGAGGGGTGAACACTGAAGCTTTCTTT. Its translation: CAIGLGIGENRGGRGVNTEAFF.

V usage is TRBV5-6 and J usage is TRBJ2-7; 7 bases are a match to TRBD1. The CDR3 runs 14 residues. Per germline, CDR1 SGHDT and CDR2 YYEEEE. V lost 4 bases and J lost 3; bases outside the gene matches: 7. The CDR3 coding sequence is TGTGCCAGCAGCCCAGGGGACAGTTTCTACGAGCAGTACTTC. Protein: CASSPGDSFYEQYF.

The chain joins TRBV29-1 to TRBJ1-1; the D gene is possibly TRBD1 (5 bases). V was pared by 4 bases and J by 6 bases, with 15 bases between. Germline-derived CDR1 and CDR2 are SQVTM and ANQGSEA. The CDR3 has 13 residues. CDR3 bases: TGCAGCGTTGGGCCAGGGAGGGGCTCTGAAGCTTTCTTT. Amino acid sequence: CSVGPGRGSEAFF.

V usage is TRBV7-2 and J usage is TRBJ1-1; D possibly corresponds to TRBD1 (6 bases). The CDR3 is 18 amino acids. CDR1 is SGHTA and CDR2 is FQGNSA in the germline V gene. Between the trimmed V and J ends, which lost 6 bases and 0 bases, there was a span of 23 bases. This CDR3 is CASRNLQGLSLMNTEAFF. Here the CDR3 DNA reads TGTGCCAGCAGGAATCTACAGGGTCTCTCTTTGATGAACACTGAAGCTTTCTTT.